The 13 T cell receptor beta chains in this list originate from one sample, sequenced in a study of blood T cell repertoires in COVID-19. Here immunoSEQ multiplex PCR was the method, and the copy in TCRdb shows in-frame clones only, minus some. The sample shows 90,000 to 150,000 clones, about 85% of them seen only once. Sequenced sample: peripheral blood. These receptors originate from a man at least 80 years old with acute or convalescent COVID-19.

This chain uses TRBV7-2 with TRBJ1-3, with 7 bases lining up with TRBD1. The CDR3 loop spans 16 amino acids. With 4 bases clipped from V and 0 bases from J, the junction kept 6 bases outside the gene matches. Germline values: CDR1 SGHTA, CDR2 FQGNSA. The CDR3 bases are TGTGCCAGCAGCTCAAGTGGGACAGTCTCTGGAAACACCATATATTTT. This sequence encodes CASSSSGTVSGNTIYF. The full variable domain, completed using reference TRBV7-2 and TRBJ1-3, is GAGVSQSPSNKVTEKGKDVELRCDPISGHTALYWYRQSLGQGLEFLIYFQGNSAPDKSGLPSDRFSAERTGGSVSTLTIQRTQQEDSAVYLCASSSSGTVSGNTIYFGEGSWLTVV.

The chain joins TRBV5-5 to TRBJ1-4; 9 nucleotides line up with TRBD1. Germline assignment: CDR1 SGHKS and CDR2 YYEKEE (reference sequence). The CDR3 loop spans 15 amino acids. The trim removed 4 bases at V and 8 bases at J, leaving 9 bases unmatched. The CDR3 sequence is CASSLTTGGIEKLFF. CDR3 coding DNA: TGTGCCAGCAGCCTGACGACAGGGGGGATAGAAAAACTGTTTTTT.

This clone was recorded once. V and J are TRBV5-1 and TRBJ1-5, with 9 bases identical to TRBD1. V shed 7 bases, J shed 6 bases, and the junction held 8 bases outside the gene matches. Germline assignment: CDR1 SGHRS and CDR2 YFSETQ. CDR3 length equals 14 residues. The CDR3 DNA reads TGCGCCAGCGGCGAGGGACAGGGAGGTCAGCCCCAGCATTTT. This gives the protein CASGEGQGGQPQHF. Supplemented by reference TRBV5-1 and TRBJ1-5, the full variable domain reads KAGVTQTPRYLIKTRGQQVTLSCSPISGHRSVSWYQQTPGQGLQFLFEYFSETQRNKGNFPGRFSGRQFSNSRSEMNVSTLELGDSALYLCASGEGQGGQPQHFGDGTRLSIL.

This sequence joins TRBV27 and TRBJ1-2; TRBD1 matches 7 bases. The CDR3 sequence is 14 residues long. Germline CDR1 MNHEY, CDR2 SMNVEV (reference sequence). Unmatched junction bases numbered 5, after V lost 6 bases and J lost 1 base. DNA of the CDR3: TGTGCCAGCAGGACGGACAGGAATAACTATGGCTACACCTTC. Translated, it gives CASRTDRNNYGYTF.

J is TRBJ2-1 and V is TRBV11-3, with 8 bases fitting TRBD2. Per germline, CDR1 SGHNT and CDR2 YENEEA. The CDR3 is 15 residues long. The V gene end was trimmed by 3 bases and the J gene end by 5 bases; junction bases not matched to a gene: 6. This chain's CDR3 is CASSFGTSGHNEQFF. The CDR3 DNA sequence: TGTGCCAGCAGCTTTGGGACTAGTGGCCACAATGAGCAGTTCTTC.

The chain recombines TRBV2 with TRBJ1-2, with a tentative D call TRBD1 (6 bases). CDR3 length equals 14 residues. V was trimmed by 7 bases and J by 8 bases, leaving 20 bases between them. Germline CDR1 is SNHLY and CDR2 is FYNNEI. The chain's CDR3 is CASTPQTGFGGYTF. The CDR3, as DNA: TGTGCCAGCACTCCACAAACAGGGTTTGGAGGCTACACCTTC.

The rearrangement links TRBV28 to TRBJ2-7, with TRBD2 matching over 11 bases. Germline CDR1 MDHEN, CDR2 SYDVKM. This CDR3 has 20 amino acids. Trimming cost V 6 bases and J 2 bases; bases outside gene matches: 21. CDR3 region: CASRPYALGLAGGTAYEQYF. CDR3 nucleotide sequence: TGTGCCAGCAGACCCTATGCCCTCGGGCTAGCGGGAGGCACAGCCTACGAGCAGTACTTC.

This chain uses TRBV10-3 with TRBJ1-1; D is perhaps TRBD1 (5 bases). Germline CDR1 reads ENHRY; CDR2 reads SYGVKD. The CDR3 has 13 residues. V gave up 6 bases and J gave up 6 bases, with 14 bases separating them. CDR3 sequence (DNA): TGTGCCATCAGGGACATGTTAGTTGCTGAAGCTTTCTTT. Its protein is CAIRDMLVAEAFF.

This sequence joins TRBV29-1 and TRBJ2-1; D might be TRBD2 (6 bases). Trimming left V 6 bases short and J 0 bases short, with 12 bases between. The CDR3 sequence is 14 residues long. The germline gives CDR1 SQVTM, CDR2 ANQGSEA. The CDR3 reads CSVSGPSSYNEQFF. For the CDR3, the DNA is TGCAGCGTGAGCGGGCCAAGCTCCTACAATGAGCAGTTCTTC.

V is TRBV9 and J is TRBJ1-3, with 7 bases lining up with TRBD1. This CDR3 is 13 amino acids long. Losses at the gene ends were 5 bases for V and 4 bases for J; bases not matched to a gene: 3. Germline lookup yields CDR1 SGDLS and CDR2 YYNGEE. CDR3 amino acids: CASSGGQGNTIYF. CDR3 bases: TGTGCCAGCAGTGGGGGACAGGGAAACACCATATATTTT.

CDR3 nucleotide sequence: TGTGCCAGCAGCTTAATGCAGGGGGAAGAAAAACTGTTTTTT. Protein product: CASSLMQGEEKLFF. This sequence joins TRBV7-9 and TRBJ1-4; 7 positions agree with TRBD1. Trimming took 2 bases from V and 8 from J; bases not matched to a gene: 5. Germline V gene data show CDR1 as SEHNR and CDR2 as FQNEAQ (reference sequence). This CDR3 contains 14 residues.

This clone was counted only a few times. The chain has TRBV11-1 and TRBJ1-1, with 10 positions matching TRBD1. The length of the CDR3 is 15 residues. The V gene's germline CDR1 is SGHAT and CDR2 FQDESV (reference sequence). V shed 3 bases, J shed 1 base, and the junction held 2 bases outside the gene matches. CDR3 nucleotide sequence: TGTGCCAGCAGCTTCGGGGACAGGGGGAACACTGAAGCTTTCTTT. Encoded protein: CASSFGDRGNTEAFF.

The chain links TRBV14 to TRBJ1-1; 7 nucleotides line up with TRBD1. Germline loops: CDR1 SGHDN, CDR2 FVKESK. V dropped 0 bases and J dropped 5; count of bases not matched to a gene: 9. There are 16 residues in the CDR3. The CDR3 spells CASSQEVGPGGTEAFF. As DNA, the CDR3 is TGTGCCAGCAGCCAAGAGGTCGGTCCAGGGGGGACTGAAGCTTTCTTT.